This T cell receptor beta chain was sequenced during a study of blood T cell repertoires in COVID-19. The wider study: T cells, B-cell-depleted T cells, or PBMCs provided the cDNA or gDNA that served as material.

In the original workflow: Estimation of nucleated cell counts was performed using reference gene primer amplification. Repertoires were generated with immunoSEQ multiplex PCR, while TCRdb's copy carries only in-frame clones and drops some. V and J calls and clone size come straight from that table; D and trimming were deduced from the DNA. The sample gives more than 150,000 clones, about 86% of which show up once; around 13% is in the top ten. CDR3 length equals 14 residues. Germline lookup yields CDR1 SNHLY and CDR2 FYNNEI. V lost 4 bases and J lost 4; bases outside the gene matches: 6. Seattle patients were enrolled during active infection and followed longitudinally.

The TCR comes from a woman in her 70s with COVID-19, enrolled during active disease. V usage is TRBV2 and J usage is TRBJ1-1; TRBD1 aligns across 7 bases. The sequenced sample consisted of peripheral blood. CDR3 bases: TGTGCCAGCAGTGTACAGGGGCAGGGCACTGAAGCTTTCTTT. Translating it yields CASSVQGQGTEAFF.